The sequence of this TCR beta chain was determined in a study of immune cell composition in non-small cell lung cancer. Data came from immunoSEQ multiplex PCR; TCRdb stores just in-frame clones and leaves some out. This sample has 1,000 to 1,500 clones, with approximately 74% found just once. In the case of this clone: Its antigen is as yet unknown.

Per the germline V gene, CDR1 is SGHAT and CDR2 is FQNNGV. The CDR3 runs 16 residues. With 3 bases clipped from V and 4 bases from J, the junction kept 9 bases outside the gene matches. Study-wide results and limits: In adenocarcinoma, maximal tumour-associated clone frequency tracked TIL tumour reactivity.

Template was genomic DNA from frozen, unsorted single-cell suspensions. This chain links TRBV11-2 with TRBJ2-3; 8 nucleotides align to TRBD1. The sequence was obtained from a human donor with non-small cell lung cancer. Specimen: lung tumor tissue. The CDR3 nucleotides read TGTGCCAGCAGCTTTAATAGCCAGGGGGCATCAGATACGCAGTATTTT. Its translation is CASSFNSQGASDTQYF.